What follows are 27 T cell receptor beta chains derived from one specimen sequenced in a study of response to subunit inactivated influenza vaccine. One entry per CDR3 protein results from TCRdb running MiXCR on the RT-PCR reads. The table shows hundreds of thousands of distinct CDR3 sequences, with 7.6% occurring only once. This sample comprised PBMCs from blood, obtained less than 30 months after vaccination. The receptor set was obtained from a man between 50 and 75 years old who received an inactivated influenza vaccine.

This chain connects TRBV4-1 to TRBJ1-6; possible D gene TRBD1, 5 bases. Trimming shortened V by 4 bases and J by 8 bases, and 15 bases separated the two germline ends. CDR1 MGHRA and CDR2 YSYEKL come from the germline V gene. The CDR3 length is 15 residues. The CDR3: CASSPPILGDSPLHF. CDR3 nucleotide sequence: TGCGCCAGCAGCCCACCGATTTTGGGGGATTCACCCCTCCACTTT.

This clonotype was recorded a few times. The J gene is TRBJ2-7, the V gene TRBV6-2 or TRBV6-3; 7 positions match TRBD2. The CDR3 covers 14 residues. Trimming at V came to 4 bases and at J to 4 bases, leaving 7 bases not matched to a gene. Germline V gene data show CDR1 as MNHEY and CDR2 as SVGEGT. CDR3: CASSSWEGPYEQYF. The CDR3 DNA reads as TGTGCCAGCAGTTCGTGGGAGGGCCCGTACGAGCAGTACTTC.

The J gene is TRBJ2-1, the V gene TRBV28; TRBD1 might be the D (5 bases). Germline CDR1 is MDHEN and CDR2 is SYDVKM. V dropped 2 bases and J dropped 11 bases, with 10 bases sitting between them. The CDR3 extends over 12 amino acids. In DNA, the CDR3 is TGTGCCAGCAGTTTAGGGGCCGGACAGCAGTTCTTC. Translating it yields CASSLGAGQQFF.

This clonotype has only a few counts. V is TRBV7-6 and J is TRBJ2-7, with 14 bases matching TRBD2. The CDR3 is 16 residues long. Germline trimming cut 4 bases from V and 5 bases from J; bases unmatched to any gene: 7. Germline V lookup: CDR1 SGHVS, CDR2 FNYEAQ. The CDR3 nucleotides are TGTGCCAGCAGCTCAACCGGGACTAGCGGGAGAGACGAGCAGTACTTC. This encodes CASSSTGTSGRDEQYF.

This chain joins TRBV20-1 and TRBJ1-1; D perhaps matches TRBD1 (6 bases). The V gene's germline CDR1 is DFQATT and CDR2 SNEGSKA (reference sequence). This CDR3 is 16 amino acids long. Trimming left V 3 bases short and J 0 bases short, with 17 bases between. CDR3 protein: CSARVRGPGLNTEAFF. CDR3 DNA: TGCAGTGCTAGGGTCAGGGGTCCCGGCTTGAACACTGAAGCTTTCTTT.

This clonotype was found many times. The rearrangement joins TRBV7-2 to TRBJ2-1; D possibly corresponds to TRBD1 (6 bases). CDR1 is SGHTA and CDR2 is FQGNSA in the germline V gene. V was cut by 5 bases and J by 6 bases, with 11 bases left in between. The CDR3 sequence is 13 residues long. CDR3 sequence: CASSVEQGNEQFF. The CDR3 DNA is TGTGCCAGCAGCGTCGAACAGGGCAATGAGCAGTTCTTC.

Points on this clonotype: Given a much more abundant clone one base away, this may be a read error. CDR3 DNA: TGTGCCAGCAGTCACGGGCCGCGGGGTCCAAAACTGTTTTTT. The encoded protein is CASSHGPRGPKLFF. This chain connects TRBV6-5 to TRBJ1-4; D ambiguous. V was trimmed by 5 bases and J by 10 bases, leaving 17 bases between them. This CDR3 spans 14 amino acids. Germline loops: CDR1 MNHEY, CDR2 SVGAGI.

This clonotype was seen more than once but under ten times. The chain joins TRBV3-1 to TRBJ2-6; 10 bases line up with TRBD2. V dropped 4 bases and J dropped 0; count of bases not matched to a gene: 6. The germline CDR1 and CDR2 sequences are LGHDT and YNNKEL (reference sequence). This CDR3 spans 18 amino acids. The CDR3 is CASSRGLAGVSGANVLTF. CDR3 coding DNA: TGTGCCAGCAGCCGAGGCCTAGCGGGAGTCTCTGGGGCCAACGTCCTGACTTTC.

The chain joins TRBV12-3 or TRBV12-4 to TRBJ2-7; tentatively, D is TRBD2 (7 bases). V lost 2 bases and J lost 5, with 13 bases in between. The CDR3 spans 14 residues. The CDR3 nucleotides read TGTGCCAGCAGTTTATCCACAGGGAGGGACGAGCAGTACTTC. Translation gives CASSLSTGRDEQYF.

Many counts were recorded for this clonotype. The rearrangement uses TRBV7-8 and TRBJ2-2; D might be TRBD1 or TRBD2, each matching 5 bases. Germline V lookup: CDR1 SGHVS, CDR2 FQNEAQ. V was pared by 1 base and J by 0 bases, with 12 bases between. The CDR3 extends over 17 amino acids. The CDR3, as DNA: TGTGCCAGCAGCTTAGTTGGGACGACAGCGAACACCGGGGAGCTGTTTTTT. It is translated as CASSLVGTTANTGELFF.

The gene calls are TRBV7-8 and TRBJ2-7, with 10 bases matching TRBD2. Per germline, CDR1 SGHVS and CDR2 FQNEAQ. The CDR3 is 14 residues long. Germline trimming cut 6 bases from V and 5 bases from J; bases unmatched to any gene: 7. The CDR3: CASRPSGRTNEQYF. The CDR3 nucleotides are TGTGCCAGCAGACCTAGCGGGAGAACCAACGAGCAGTACTTC.

This clonotype has a handful of counts. This chain uses TRBV10-3 with TRBJ2-1; TRBD2 might be the D (5 bases). The CDR3 is 13 amino acids. V shed 4 bases and J shed 8 bases, with 12 bases lying between them. The germline gives CDR1 ENHRY, CDR2 SYGVKD. Here the CDR3 reads CAISGPLSDEQFF. In DNA form, the CDR3 reads TGTGCCATCAGTGGGCCCCTTAGCGATGAGCAGTTCTTC.

V is TRBV28 and J is TRBJ2-4; D possibly matches TRBD1 or TRBD2 (6 bases each). Trimming pared 2 bases from V and 2 bases from J, leaving 16 bases between. The CDR3 runs 17 residues. The germline V gene has CDR1 MDHEN and CDR2 SYDVKM. The CDR3 sequence is CASSLVSQGRTKNIQYF. The DNA of the CDR3 is TGTGCCAGCAGTTTAGTATCCCAGGGGAGGACCAAAAACATTCAGTACTTC.

This clonotype was observed a few times. The chain combines TRBV6-1 with TRBJ2-3; 11 bases align to TRBD1. Per the germline V gene, CDR1 is MNHNS and CDR2 is SASEGT. The J segment lost 1 base and the V segment lost 7 bases, leaving 13 bases of the junction unmatched. This CDR3 has 18 residues. CDR3 bases: TGTGCCAGCAAAGGGAGGACAGGGGGCCTCACAGGCACAGATACGCAGTATTTT. Residues: CASKGRTGGLTGTDTQYF.

This rearrangement joins TRBV24-1 to TRBJ2-1; 9 bases agree with TRBD2. Germline assignment: CDR1 KGHDR and CDR2 SFDVKD. V was pared by 9 bases and J by 8 bases, with 4 bases of the junction left unmatched. The CDR3 extends over 12 amino acids. CDR3 region: CATGTSLDEQFF. The CDR3 nucleotides are TGTGCCACCGGGACTAGCCTGGATGAGCAGTTCTTC.

This clonotype came up a few times. The CDR3 DNA sequence: TGTGCCAGCAGCTGGGGTCTAGCGGGTAGTAATGAGCAGTTCTTC. This encodes CASSWGLAGSNEQFF. The V and J genes are TRBV11-1 and TRBJ2-1; 8 bases fit TRBD2. V shed 4 bases and J 7 bases; nucleotides not matched to a gene: 9. The CDR3 extends over 15 amino acids. Germline values: CDR1 SGHAT, CDR2 FQDESV (reference sequence).

This clonotype was counted at least ten times. The chain has TRBV12-3 or TRBV12-4 and TRBJ2-5; D gene unclear. V lost 3 bases, J lost 2 bases, and 7 bases lay in between. The CDR3 has 13 amino acids. This CDR3 reads CASSFSRQETQYF. CDR3 bases: TGTGCCAGCAGTTTCTCCAGACAAGAGACCCAGTACTTC.

This clonotype was detected many times. CDR3 loop: CSARVAGGHEQFF. The CDR3 DNA follows: TGCAGTGCTAGAGTCGCGGGAGGGCATGAGCAGTTCTTC. The rearrangement joins TRBV20-1 to TRBJ2-1; 9 bases fit TRBD2. CDR3 size: 13 residues. V shed 1 base, J shed 8 bases, and the junction held 3 bases outside the gene matches. Germline V CDR1 and CDR2: DFQATT, SNEGSKA (reference sequence).

This clonotype was counted a few times. The rearrangement uses TRBV28 and TRBJ2-7; TRBD1 agrees at 9 bases. The CDR3 runs to 15 residues. Trimming at V came to 4 bases and at J to 4 bases, leaving 8 bases not matched to a gene. Per germline, CDR1 MDHEN and CDR2 SYDVKM. This chain's CDR3 is CASSSQGALFYEQYF. CDR3 sequence (DNA): TGTGCCAGCAGTTCACAGGGGGCCCTTTTTTACGAGCAGTACTTC.

This clonotype was detected many times. The chain couples TRBV6-5 to TRBJ2-5; D remains unclear. This CDR3 region has 15 residues. Germline V gene sequence: CDR1 MNHEY, CDR2 SVGAGI. The V and J ends lost 0 bases and 2 bases respectively, with 10 bases between them. CDR3 loop: CASSYSATKQETQYF. The DNA of the CDR3 is TGTGCCAGCAGTTACTCCGCCACAAAACAAGAGACCCAGTACTTC.

Worth noting for this clonotype: One base away lies a much larger clone, so this may be a sequencing read error. The chain uses TRBV12-3 or TRBV12-4 and TRBJ2-3; 11 positions match TRBD2. The CDR3 length is 19 residues. CDR3 in amino acids: CAISSNRLAGFAGTDTQYF. The CDR3 DNA is TGTGCCATCAGTTCAAACCGACTAGCGGGGTTTGCAGGCACAGATACGCAGTATTTT.

DNA of the CDR3: TGTGCCAGCAGTTTTGTGTACACTGAAGCTTTCTTT. Its translation is CASSFVYTEAFF. This chain joins TRBV28 and TRBJ1-1; D ambiguous. CDR3 size: 12 residues. Trimming took off 3 bases at V and 3 bases at J, with 5 bases between the two ends. CDR1 MDHEN and CDR2 SYDVKM come from the germline V gene.

This clonotype was observed a handful of times. The rearrangement uses TRBV28 and TRBJ2-1; 8 positions match TRBD2. Germline values: CDR1 MDHEN, CDR2 SYDVKM. V gave up 5 bases and J gave up 3 bases; unmatched junction bases: 9. This CDR3 is 16 amino acids long. The CDR3 bases are TGTGCCAGCAGTCCGACCGCAGCGGGAGTCTACAATGAGCAGTTCTTC. Its protein is CASSPTAAGVYNEQFF. Full variable domain (outside the CDR3, taken from reference TRBV28 and TRBJ2-1): DVKVTQSSRYLVKRTGEKVFLECVQDMDHENMFWYRQDPGLGLRLIYFSYDVKMKEKGDIPEGYSVSREKKERFSLILESASTNQTSMYLCASSPTAAGVYNEQFFGPGTRLTVL.

This chain connects TRBV5-6 to TRBJ2-3; 8 bases agree with TRBD1. Germline assignment: CDR1 SGHDT and CDR2 YYEEEE. The CDR3 extends over 17 amino acids. J gave up 2 bases and V 0 bases, and 8 bases lay outside the gene matches. The DNA of the CDR3 is TGTGCCAGCAGCTTGGATCCGCAGGGGGCTAACACAGATACGCAGTATTTT. Its protein product is CASSLDPQGANTDTQYF.

In this sample, this clonotype turned up many times. The CDR3 nucleotides are TGCGCCAGCAGCGTGGACGGGTCCTACGAGCAGTACTTC. Protein product: CASSVDGSYEQYF. This chain connects TRBV5-1 to TRBJ2-7; D unresolved. The CDR3 loop spans 13 amino acids. V gave up 4 bases and J gave up 1 base, with 9 bases separating them. Looked up from germline, CDR1 is SGHRS and CDR2 is YFSETQ.

This clonotype has just a few counts. CDR3 loop: CASSESGPAGRELFF. In DNA form, the CDR3 reads TGCGCCAGCAGTGAGTCGGGCCCCGCCGGCCGGGAGCTGTTTTTT. The V and J genes are TRBV10-2 and TRBJ2-2, with D hard to call. This CDR3 spans 15 amino acids. V was trimmed by 0 bases and J by 9 bases, leaving 14 bases between them. The germline V gene encodes CDR1 WSHSY and CDR2 SAAADI.

V gene TRBV10-2 combines with J gene TRBJ2-3; 10 bases match TRBD2. The germline CDR1 and CDR2 sequences are WSHSY and SAAADI. V lost 10 bases to trimming and J lost 4 bases; unmatched junction nucleotides: 8. The CDR3 covers 14 residues. The CDR3 loop is CATTGTSDPDTQYF. Here the CDR3 DNA reads TGCGCCACCACCGGGACTAGCGACCCAGATACGCAGTATTTT.